This entry lists 13 T cell receptor beta chains sequenced from one sample in a study of T cell repertoires in cytomegalovirus infection. These TCRs are of unknown antigen specificity. TCRdb independently ran MiXCR on the reads; one entry per CDR3 protein. The sample lists 650,000 to 900,000 distinct CDR3 sequences; roughly 28% were seen once. The specimen comprised cultured CD8+ T cells from PBMCs, sampled from culture after CMV antigen stimulation. These receptors originate from a human donor in good health (CMV status not recorded). Some clones in this sample may be carry-over from other donors' samples.

The chain links TRBV4-1 to TRBJ2-1, with unresolved D. CDR1 is MGHRA, CDR2 YSYEKL, per germline. The CDR3 length is 15 residues. Trimming stripped 4 bases from V and 5 bases from J, with 15 bases between. CDR3 sequence: CASSPVGTNNNEQFF. DNA of the CDR3: TGCGCCAGCAGCCCAGTCGGTACCAACAACAATGAGCAGTTCTTC.

This sequence joins TRBV10-3 and TRBJ2-7; TRBD1 agrees at 7 bases. V dropped 10 bases and J dropped 4; count of bases not matched to a gene: 7. Germline lookup yields CDR1 ENHRY and CDR2 SYGVKD. The CDR3 is made up of 12 amino acids. The CDR3 DNA reads as TGTGCCACCCGGGACAGCCCTTACGAGCAGTACGTC. Protein: CATRDSPYEQYV.

The chain has TRBV7-9 and TRBJ1-4, with D uncertain. CDR3 length equals 13 residues. Germline CDR1 SEHNR, CDR2 FQNEAQ (reference sequence). Trimming left V 6 bases short and J 4 bases short, with 9 bases between. CDR3 protein: CASRVPSNEKLFF. CDR3 coding DNA: TGTGCCAGCAGGGTGCCCAGTAATGAAAAACTGTTTTTT.

This clonotype has at least ten counts. The chain carries TRBV7-9 and TRBJ2-7, with D tentatively TRBD1 (6 bases). The CDR3 runs 14 residues. Germline CDR1 is SEHNR and CDR2 is FQNEAQ (reference sequence). With 1 base removed from V and 6 bases from J, the gap between germline ends came to 13 bases. The CDR3 DNA reads TGTGCCAGCAGCTTAGTAGGGGGAAATGGCGAGCAGTACTTC. It codes for CASSLVGGNGEQYF.

The sample holds a few counts of this clonotype. The chain links TRBV7-6 to TRBJ2-1; a possible D gene is TRBD2 (7 bases). Per germline, CDR1 SGHVS and CDR2 FNYEAQ. V was cut by 5 bases and J by 0 bases, with 17 bases left in between. This CDR3 comprises 17 residues. CDR3 sequence (DNA): TGTGCCAGCAGCCAGCCCCCCGGGGGGCCCTCCTACAATGAGCAGTTCTTC. Protein product: CASSQPPGGPSYNEQFF.

The chain combines TRBV9 with TRBJ2-1; 9 bases are shared with TRBD2. J gave up 4 bases and V 4 bases, and 6 bases lay outside the gene matches. The CDR3 runs to 15 residues. Germline assignment: CDR1 SGDLS and CDR2 YYNGEE. The CDR3 region is CASSSRSGGYNEQFF. CDR3 coding DNA: TGTGCCAGCAGCTCCCGAAGCGGGGGGTACAATGAGCAGTTCTTC.

The chain links TRBV7-4 to TRBJ2-7; a weak D match, TRBD2 (5 bases). The V gene lost 0 bases and the J gene lost 2 bases, with 17 bases spanning the gap. The CDR3 consists of 17 residues. Germline V gene data show CDR1 as SGHVT and CDR2 as SQSDAQ. The CDR3 nucleotides read TGTGCCAGCAGCTTAGCGAGCGGCAGCCCCCTCGCCTACGAGCAGTACTTC. Its protein product is CASSLASGSPLAYEQYF. Based on the CDR3 plus reference TRBV7-4 and TRBJ2-7, the full variable domain is GAGVSQSPRYKVAKRGRDVALRCDSISGHVTLYWYRQTLGQGSEVLTYSQSDAQRDKSGRPSGRFSAERPERSVSTLKIQRTEQGDSAVYLCASSLASGSPLAYEQYFGPGTRLTVT.

A few counts support this clonotype. The V gene is TRBV2, the J gene TRBJ1-1, with D uncertain. Deletions cut 3 bases from V and 5 bases from J, with 10 bases between. Germline V gene lookup returns CDR1 SNHLY and CDR2 FYNNEI. CDR3 length: 13 residues. This CDR3 is CASSELGRTEAFF. As DNA, the CDR3 is TGTGCCAGCAGTGAGCTGGGGAGGACTGAAGCTTTCTTT.

In the case of this clonotype: One end of the junction fails to match germline, which may point to a read error. This sequence joins TRBV7-6 and TRBJ2-5, with TRBD1 matching 9 bases. The CDR3 loop spans 16 amino acids. CDR1 SGHVS and CDR2 FNYEAQ come from the germline V gene. For the CDR3, the DNA is TGTGCTAGCAGCTTAAGCTGGGACAGGGCGCAAGAGACCCAGTACTTC. Translating it yields CASSLSWDRAQETQYF. Together with reference TRBV7-6 and TRBJ2-5, the CDR3 gives the full variable domain: GAGVSQSPRYKVTKRGQDVALRCDPISGHVSLYWYRQALGQGPEFLTYFNYEAQQDKSGLPNDRFSAERPEGSISTLTIQRTEQRDSAMYRCASSLSWDRAQETQYFGPGTRLLVL.

CDR3 amino acids: CASSPSTRDTQYF. CDR3 in DNA: TGTGCCAGCAGCCCTAGTACACGCGATACGCAGTATTTT. The rearrangement uses TRBV11-2 and TRBJ2-3; D gene unclear. The germline V gene has CDR1 SGHAT and CDR2 FQNNGV. Trimming took 5 bases from V and 6 from J, leaving 12 bases between them. This CDR3 region has 13 residues.

On this clonotype: No conserved phenylalanine or tryptophan ends this CDR3, so it is likely a read error. The DNA is left out, because the CDR3 cannot be placed on it with certainty; the CDR3 is given as TCRdb lists it. J is TRBJ2-7 and V is TRBV25-1. Germline V gene data show CDR1 as MGHDK and CDR2 as SYGVNS. The CDR3 spans 8 amino acids, including both terminal residues. The CDR3: CASSGNKG.

The chain is built from TRBV10-3 and TRBJ2-2, with 8 bases lining up with TRBD1. The J segment lost 6 bases and the V segment lost 5 bases, leaving 2 bases of the junction unmatched. CDR1 is ENHRY, CDR2 SYGVKD, per germline. The CDR3 totals 13 residues. CDR3 bases: TGTGCCATCAGTCCACAGGGGGCCGGGGAGCTGTTTTTT. Translation gives CAISPQGAGELFF.

V is TRBV27 and J is TRBJ2-1; TRBD1 matches at 7 bases. The germline V gene has CDR1 MNHEY and CDR2 SMNVEV (reference sequence). The CDR3 is made up of 12 amino acids. Trimming at V came to 5 bases and at J to 10 bases, leaving 5 bases not matched to a gene. CDR3 DNA sequence: TGTGCCAGCAGTCCTACAGGGGAGGAGCAGTTCTTC. Its translation is CASSPTGEEQFF.